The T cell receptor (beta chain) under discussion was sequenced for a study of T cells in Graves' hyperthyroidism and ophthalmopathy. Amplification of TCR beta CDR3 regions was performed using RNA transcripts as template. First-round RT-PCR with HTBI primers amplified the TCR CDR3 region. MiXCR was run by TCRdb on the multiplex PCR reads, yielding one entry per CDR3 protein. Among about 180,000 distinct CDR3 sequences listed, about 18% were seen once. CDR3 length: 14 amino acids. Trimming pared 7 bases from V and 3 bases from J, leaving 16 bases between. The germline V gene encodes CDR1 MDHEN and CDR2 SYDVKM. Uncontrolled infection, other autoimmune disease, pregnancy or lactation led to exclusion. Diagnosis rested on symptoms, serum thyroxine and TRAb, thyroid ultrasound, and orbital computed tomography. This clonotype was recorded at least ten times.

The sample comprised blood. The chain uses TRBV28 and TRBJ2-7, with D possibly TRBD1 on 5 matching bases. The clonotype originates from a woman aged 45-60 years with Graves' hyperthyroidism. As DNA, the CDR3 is TGTGCCAGCACCTTTGGTGGAACAGGCTACGAGCAGTACTTC. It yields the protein CASTFGGTGYEQYF.